The clone carrying this T cell receptor (beta chain) has a handful of counts. The sample originates from a study of blood T cell repertoires in COVID-19. Overall study context: The samples span acute and convalescent COVID-19 from the United States, Italy and Spain. PBMCs, B-cell-depleted T cells, or T cells provided the cDNA or gDNA that made up the material.

CDR1 SGHAT and CDR2 FQNNGV come from the germline V gene. V shed 9 bases, J shed 7 bases, and the junction held 12 bases outside the gene matches. The CDR3 runs to 15 residues. The authors' processing: Cell counts per sample came from amplifying reference gene primers. Here immunoSEQ multiplex PCR was the method, and the copy in TCRdb shows in-frame clones only, minus some. The V and J calls and clone size come from that table; D and trimming were worked out from the DNA. The sample lists around 76,000 clones; about three quarters were seen once. The sequenced material came from peripheral blood. This TCR derives from a woman older than 75 with active or convalescent COVID-19. This rearrangement joins TRBV11-2 to TRBJ1-6, with TRBD1 matching over 7 bases. The CDR3 nucleotides read TGTGCCAGGAGACTGGGACAGTCGAGGAATTCACCCCTCCACTTT. Protein: CARRLGQSRNSPLHF.